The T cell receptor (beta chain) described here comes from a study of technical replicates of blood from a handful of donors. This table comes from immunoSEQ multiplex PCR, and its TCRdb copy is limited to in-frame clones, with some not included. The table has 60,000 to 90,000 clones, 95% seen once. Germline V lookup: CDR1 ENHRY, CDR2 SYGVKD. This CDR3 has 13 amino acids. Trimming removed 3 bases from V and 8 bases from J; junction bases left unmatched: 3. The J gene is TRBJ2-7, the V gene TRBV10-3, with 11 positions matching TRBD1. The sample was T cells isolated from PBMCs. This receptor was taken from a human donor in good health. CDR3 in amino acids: CAISDRDRGKQYF. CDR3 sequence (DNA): TGTGCCATCAGTGACCGGGACAGGGGGAAGCAGTACTTC.